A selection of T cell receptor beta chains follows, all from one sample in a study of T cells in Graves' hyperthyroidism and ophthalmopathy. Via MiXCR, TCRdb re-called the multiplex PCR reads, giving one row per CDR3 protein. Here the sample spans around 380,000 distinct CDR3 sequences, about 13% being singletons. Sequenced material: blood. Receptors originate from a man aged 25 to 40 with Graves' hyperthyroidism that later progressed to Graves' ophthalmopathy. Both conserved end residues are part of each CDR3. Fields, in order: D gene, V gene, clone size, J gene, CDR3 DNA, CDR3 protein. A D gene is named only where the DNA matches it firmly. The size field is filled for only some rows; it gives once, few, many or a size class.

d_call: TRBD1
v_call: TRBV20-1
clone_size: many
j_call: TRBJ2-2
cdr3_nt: TGCAGTGCTCAGACAGGGGCGGTCACCGGGGAGCTGTTTTTT
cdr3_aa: CSAQTGAVTGELFF

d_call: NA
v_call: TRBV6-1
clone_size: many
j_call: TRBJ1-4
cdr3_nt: TGTGCCAGCAGTGACAGGGGTGCTAATGAAAAACTGTTTTTT
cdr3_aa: CASSDRGANEKLFF

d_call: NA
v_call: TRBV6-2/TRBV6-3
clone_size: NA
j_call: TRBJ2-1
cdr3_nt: TGTGCCAGCAGTTACTCGAATGATTGGGCCGGGGGAGATGAGCAGTTCTTC
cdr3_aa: CASSYSNDWAGGDEQFF

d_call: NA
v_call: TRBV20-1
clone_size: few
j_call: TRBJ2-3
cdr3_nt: TGCAGTGCTAACAGCGCCCTAGCAGAGCTCACAGATACGCAGTATTTT
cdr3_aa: CSANSALAELTDTQYF

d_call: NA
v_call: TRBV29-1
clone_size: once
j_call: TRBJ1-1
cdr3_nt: TGCAGCGGCGAGACATCGGACACTGAAGCTTTCTTT
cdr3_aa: CSGETSDTEAFF

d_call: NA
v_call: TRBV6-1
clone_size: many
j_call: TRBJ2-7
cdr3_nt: TGTGCCAGCAGTGTACTCCACGAGCAGTACTTC
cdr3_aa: CASSVLHEQYF

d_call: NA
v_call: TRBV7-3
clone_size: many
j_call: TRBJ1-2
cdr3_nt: TGTGCCAGCAGCTTGCGACCTGAGGGGGATGGCTACACCTTC
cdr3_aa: CASSLRPEGDGYTF

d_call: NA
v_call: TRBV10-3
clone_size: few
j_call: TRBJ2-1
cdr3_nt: TGTGCCATCAGTGACCGGGATTACAATGAGCAGTTCTTC
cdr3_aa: CAISDRDYNEQFF

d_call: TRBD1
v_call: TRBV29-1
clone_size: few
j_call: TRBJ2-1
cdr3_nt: TGCAGCGTTGGTCACAGGGGGGCTTACAATGAGCAGTTCTTC
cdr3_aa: CSVGHRGAYNEQFF

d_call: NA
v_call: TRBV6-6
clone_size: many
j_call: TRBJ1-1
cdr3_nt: TGTGCCAGCAGTTACGGACAGAAGGCTGAAGCTTTCTTT
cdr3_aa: CASSYGQKAEAFF

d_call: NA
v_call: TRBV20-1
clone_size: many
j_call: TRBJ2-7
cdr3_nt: TGCAGTGCTATCCGGGGAGGGGGGGCCCACTACGAGCAGTACTTC
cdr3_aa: CSAIRGGGAHYEQYF

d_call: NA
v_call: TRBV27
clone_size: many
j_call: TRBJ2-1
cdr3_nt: TGTGCCAGCAGTACCGACAGCTACAATGAGCAGTTCTTC
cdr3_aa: CASSTDSYNEQFF

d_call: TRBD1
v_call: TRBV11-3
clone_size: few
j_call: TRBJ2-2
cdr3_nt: TGTGCCAGCAGCTTAGGCCGGACAGGCCCAGCCGGGGAGCTGTTTTTT
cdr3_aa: CASSLGRTGPAGELFF

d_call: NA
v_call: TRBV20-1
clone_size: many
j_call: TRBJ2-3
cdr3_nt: TGCAGTGCTAATAGCGGACGCACAGATACGCAGTATTTT
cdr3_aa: CSANSGRTDTQYF

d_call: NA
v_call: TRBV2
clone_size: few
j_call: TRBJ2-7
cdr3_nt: TGTGCCAGCAGTATTGGGGTCTCCTACGAGCAGTACTTC
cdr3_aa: CASSIGVSYEQYF

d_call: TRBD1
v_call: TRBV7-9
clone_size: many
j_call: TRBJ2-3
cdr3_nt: TGTGCCAGCAGCTCCGGGACAGCTAGGGCAGATACGCAGTATTTT
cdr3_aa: CASSSGTARADTQYF

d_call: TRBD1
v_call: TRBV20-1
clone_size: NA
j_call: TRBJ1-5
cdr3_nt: TGCAGTGCTAGAGATCGGGACAGGGGGCTGGATCAGCCCCAGCATTTT
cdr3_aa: CSARDRDRGLDQPQHF

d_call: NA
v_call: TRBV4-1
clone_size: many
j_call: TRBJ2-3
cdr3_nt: TGCGCCAGCAGCCAAGGTAGCCTCGCAGATACGCAGTATTTT
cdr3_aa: CASSQGSLADTQYF

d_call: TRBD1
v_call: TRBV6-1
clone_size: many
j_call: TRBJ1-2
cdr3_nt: TGTGCCAGCAGGCCGTCTACAGGGGTGGAAGGCTACACCTTC
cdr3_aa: CASRPSTGVEGYTF

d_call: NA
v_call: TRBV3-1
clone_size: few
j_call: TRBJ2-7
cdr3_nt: TGTGCCAGCAGCCGAACAGGGATAGGGCAGTACTTC
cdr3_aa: CASSRTGIGQYF

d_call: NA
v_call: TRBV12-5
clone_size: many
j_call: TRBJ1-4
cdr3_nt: TGTGCTAGTGGCCTGGCAGGGTCTAATGAAAAACTGTTTTTT
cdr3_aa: CASGLAGSNEKLFF

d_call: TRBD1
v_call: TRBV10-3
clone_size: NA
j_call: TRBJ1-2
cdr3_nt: TGTGCCATCAGCGAGTCCCGACAGGGAGGTGGCTACACCTTC
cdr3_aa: CAISESRQGGGYTF

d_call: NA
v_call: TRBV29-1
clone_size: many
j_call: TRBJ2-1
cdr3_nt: TGCAGCCTTACAGGCTACAATGAGCAGTTCTTC
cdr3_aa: CSLTGYNEQFF

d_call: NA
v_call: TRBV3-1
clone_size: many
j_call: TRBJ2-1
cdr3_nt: TGTGCCAGCAGCCAAGTTGAGGGATACAATGAGCAGTTCTTC
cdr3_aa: CASSQVEGYNEQFF

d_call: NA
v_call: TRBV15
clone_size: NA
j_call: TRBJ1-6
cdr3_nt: TGTGCCACCAGCAGAGATCTCGAGGATTCGCCCCTCCACTTT
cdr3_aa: CATSRDLEDSPLHF

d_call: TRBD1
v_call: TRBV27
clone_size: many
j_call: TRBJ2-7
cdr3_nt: TGTGCCAGCAGTTCCCTGCGGACAGGGGGCTCCTACGAGCAGTACTTC
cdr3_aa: CASSSLRTGGSYEQYF

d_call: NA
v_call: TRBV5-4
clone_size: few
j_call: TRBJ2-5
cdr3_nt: TGTGCCAGCAGCTTGATGGGGGCTAGGAAGACCCAGTACTTC
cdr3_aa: CASSLMGARKTQYF

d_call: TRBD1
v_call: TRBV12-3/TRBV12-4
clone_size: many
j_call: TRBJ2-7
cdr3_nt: TGTGCCAGCAGCCCCCCGGACAGGGGGCCCTACGAGCAGTACTTC
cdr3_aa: CASSPPDRGPYEQYF

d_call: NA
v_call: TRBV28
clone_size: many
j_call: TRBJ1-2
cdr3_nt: TGTGCCAGCAGCTCCGCCTCCGGCTACACCTTC
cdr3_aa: CASSSASGYTF

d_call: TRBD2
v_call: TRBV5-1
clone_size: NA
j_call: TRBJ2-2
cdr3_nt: TGCGCCAGCAGCTTGGCGGGAGGGAACACCGGGGGGCTGTTTTTT
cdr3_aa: CASSLAGGNTGGLFF

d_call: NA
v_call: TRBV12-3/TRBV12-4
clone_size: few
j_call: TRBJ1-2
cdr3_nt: TGTGCCAGCAGTCCCGGGTTCGGCAATGGCTACACCTTC
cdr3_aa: CASSPGFGNGYTF

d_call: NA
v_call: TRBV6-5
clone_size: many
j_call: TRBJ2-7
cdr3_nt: TGTGCCAGCAGTTACTCGAAAGCCCACGAGCAGTACTTC
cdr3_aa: CASSYSKAHEQYF

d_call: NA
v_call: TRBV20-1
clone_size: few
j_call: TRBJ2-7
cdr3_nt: TGCAGTGCTAGAATGGTTTTCTACGAGCAGTACTTC
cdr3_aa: CSARMVFYEQYF

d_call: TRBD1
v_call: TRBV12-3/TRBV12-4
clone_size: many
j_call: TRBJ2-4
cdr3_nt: TGTGCCAGCGGACAGGCTATTGGCATTCAGTACTTC
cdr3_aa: CASGQAIGIQYF

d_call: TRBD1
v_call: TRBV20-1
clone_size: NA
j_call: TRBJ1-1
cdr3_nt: TGCAGTGCTAGAGATCCAGGGACAGGGGGAAGGGTGAACACTGAAGCTTTCTTT
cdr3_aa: CSARDPGTGGRVNTEAFF

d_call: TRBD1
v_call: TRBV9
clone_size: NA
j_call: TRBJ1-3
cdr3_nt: TGTGCCGGCAGCCTAAGACAGGGCGGGCGAAACACCATATATTTT
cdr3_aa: CAGSLRQGGRNTIYF

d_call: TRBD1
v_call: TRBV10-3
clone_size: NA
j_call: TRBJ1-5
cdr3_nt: TGTGCCACCAAGGGGCAGGGGGGCCAGCCCCAGCATTTT
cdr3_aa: CATKGQGGQPQHF

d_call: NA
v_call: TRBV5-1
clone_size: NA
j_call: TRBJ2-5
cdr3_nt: TGCGCCAGCAGCTTGGTTAATTCGGCGTACCAAGAGACCCAGTACTTC
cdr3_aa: CASSLVNSAYQETQYF

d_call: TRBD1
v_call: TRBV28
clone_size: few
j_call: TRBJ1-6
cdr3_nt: TGTGCCAGCAGTAGACAGGGTCATTCACCCCTCCACTTT
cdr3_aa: CASSRQGHSPLHF

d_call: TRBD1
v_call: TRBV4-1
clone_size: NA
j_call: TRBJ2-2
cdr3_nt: TGCGCCAGCAGCGAAACAGGGGGCTTCACCGGGGAGCTGTTTTTT
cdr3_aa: CASSETGGFTGELFF

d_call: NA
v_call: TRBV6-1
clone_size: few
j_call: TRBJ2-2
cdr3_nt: TGTGCCAGCAGTAAACGAGTCAAACCAGGGACCGGGGAGCTGTTTTTT
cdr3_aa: CASSKRVKPGTGELFF

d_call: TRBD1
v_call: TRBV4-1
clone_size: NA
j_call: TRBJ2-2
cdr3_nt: TGCGCCAGCAGCCAAAGACAGGGGGCTTCCACCGGGGAGCTGTTTTTT
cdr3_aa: CASSQRQGASTGELFF

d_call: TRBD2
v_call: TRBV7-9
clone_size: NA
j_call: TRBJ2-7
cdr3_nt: TGTGCCAGCAGCTTAGCACTAGCGGGGGTTGAGCAGTACTTC
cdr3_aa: CASSLALAGVEQYF

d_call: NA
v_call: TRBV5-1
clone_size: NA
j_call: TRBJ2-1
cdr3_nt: TGCGCCAGCAGGGAAGGGGACGCCTACAATGAGCAGTTCTTC
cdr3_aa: CASREGDAYNEQFF

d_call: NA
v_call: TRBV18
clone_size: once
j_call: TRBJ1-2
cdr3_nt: TGTGCCAGCTCACCGACAGGTGAATTTGGCTACACCTTC
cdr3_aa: CASSPTGEFGYTF

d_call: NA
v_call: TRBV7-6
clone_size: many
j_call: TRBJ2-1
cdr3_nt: TGTGCCAGCAGCTTAGGGCAGACCCACTCCTACAATGAGCAGTTCTTC
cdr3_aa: CASSLGQTHSYNEQFF

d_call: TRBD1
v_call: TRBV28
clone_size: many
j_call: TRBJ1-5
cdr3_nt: TGTGCCAGCACCTCCGGGACAGGGACTAATCAGCCCCAGCATTTT
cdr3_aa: CASTSGTGTNQPQHF

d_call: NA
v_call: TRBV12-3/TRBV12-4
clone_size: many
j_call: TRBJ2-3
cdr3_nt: TGTGCCAGCAGAACGGGGGAGAGCACAGATACGCAGTATTTT
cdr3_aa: CASRTGESTDTQYF

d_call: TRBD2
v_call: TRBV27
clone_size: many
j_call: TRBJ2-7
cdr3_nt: TGTGCCAGCGCTCAGCGGGGGGGCTACGAGCAGTACTTC
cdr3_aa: CASAQRGGYEQYF

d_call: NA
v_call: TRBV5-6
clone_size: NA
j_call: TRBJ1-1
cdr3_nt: TGTGCCAGCAGCTTGAGGTGGCGGGGATGGGACACTGAAGCTTTCTTT
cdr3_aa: CASSLRWRGWDTEAFF

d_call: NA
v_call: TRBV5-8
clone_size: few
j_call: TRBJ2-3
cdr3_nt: TGTGCCAGCAGCTCGACAGCCGATACGCAGTATTTT
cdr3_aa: CASSSTADTQYF

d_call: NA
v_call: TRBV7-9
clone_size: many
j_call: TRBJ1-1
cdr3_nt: TGTGCCAGCAGCTTAGCTGGGTCATGGGCCAGGCGAGACACTGAAGCTTTCTTT
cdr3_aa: CASSLAGSWARRDTEAFF

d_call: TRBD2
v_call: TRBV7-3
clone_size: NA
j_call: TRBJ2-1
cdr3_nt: TGTGCCAGCAGCCCCTGGACTAGCGCGGTGGGAGACAATGAGCAGTTCTTC
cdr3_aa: CASSPWTSAVGDNEQFF

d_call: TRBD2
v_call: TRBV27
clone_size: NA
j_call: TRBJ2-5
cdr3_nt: TGTGCCAGCAGTTTATCCCCTTCGGGGGGGCCAGAGACCCAGTACTTC
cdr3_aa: CASSLSPSGGPETQYF

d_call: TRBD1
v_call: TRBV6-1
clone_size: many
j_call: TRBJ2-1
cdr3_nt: TGTGCCAGCAGCGGTCCCCGGACAGGGGCGAATTACAATGAGCAGTTCTTC
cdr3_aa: CASSGPRTGANYNEQFF